This TCR beta chain was sequenced in a study of tumor-infiltrating lymphocytes in primary liver carcinoma (dated by TCRdb to 2015 to 2018). With respect to the entire study: Between late 2015 and March 2016, five patients in China with histopathologically diagnosed primary liver carcinoma had surgical resection. Hepatocellular carcinoma (four) or combined HCC and intrahepatic cholangiocarcinoma (one) was present in the five patients, who were three men and two women aged 30 to 69 years. The five patients had tumors of stage T1-T3 N0M0, with maximum diameters ranging from roughly 4.2 to 10 cm. Each sample produced roughly 3.65 to 7.13 million productive TCRbeta reads, and read depth showed no significant difference between tissue types. Across five regions of each liver tumor, along with adjacent normal tissue and blood, the study brought together TCRbeta repertoire sequencing, expression microarrays and whole-exome sequencing. A total of approximately 35 specimens from 5 patients underwent TCRbeta repertoire sequencing, comprising 25 tumor regions, 5 adjacent noncancerous liver tissues and 5 peripheral blood samples. High reproducibility was observed for the technical replicate repertoires, with mean shared-clone rates approximately 0.9 and correlation coefficients above 0.95. Overall results and qualifications from the work: Only the TCR beta chain was sequenced, so true repertoire diversity is likely underestimated because unpaired alpha chains were not captured. The top 250 clones made up a significantly larger repertoire fraction in tumors than in blood (p = 0.039). Pairs of tumor regions showed greater repertoire overlap (mean about 36%) than tumor-adjacent pairs (roughly 17%) or tumor-blood pairs (approximately 15%), which is consistent with antigen-driven expansion. Bulk unsorted samples precluded comparing CD4+ and CD8+ T cell repertoires. Only 4 or 5 patients were included in the study, and the authors note that the findings should be validated in a larger study.

A constant-region primer and ProtoScript II reverse transcriptase were used to reverse-transcribe TCRbeta-specific cDNA from roughly 0.5 ug total RNA. The TCRbeta libraries were prepared through three rounds of nested multiplex PCR following a slightly modified ARM-PCR procedure. Multiplex TRBV1-TRBV30 forward primers and a Cbeta reverse primer were used in the first two PCR rounds, each of which was run for approximately 9 cycles. Sample barcodes and Illumina adapters were added in a final 25-cycle PCR with Deep VentR polymerase. Before sequencing, amplicons of 200-500 bp were gel-purified using a QIAquick gel extraction kit. An Illumina HiSeq 2500 was used to sequence the TCRbeta amplicons, generating 250-bp paired-end reads. The paper's processing steps were these. Trimmomatic v0.33 was used to quality-trim the reads, and FLASH v1.2.11 was used to merge paired reads so that full CDR3 sequences could be recovered. V, D and J germline segments were assigned to the rearranged TCRbeta sequences using MiGEC v1.2.1b. Clonotype statistics and Shannon-Wiener diversity indices were computed with VDJtools v1.0.0. To reduce sampling bias, subsequent analyses other than the diversity analysis used only the 250 most abundant clonotypes in each sample. TCRdb reprocessed the public reads (quality trimming at Q25 with fastp, clone calling with MiXCR) and kept in-frame beta chains. Identical CDR3 proteins give one entry, which carries the most common genes and DNA. TCRdb's processing, not the authors', yielded these V and J calls. The sample profile shows just over 300,000 distinct CDR3 sequences; nearly 60% of them were found once. The ten top clones hold about a sixth of the sample.

RNA from unsorted whole blood was extracted with TRIzol reagent, and germline DNA was obtained with the DNeasy Blood & Tissue kit. At the time of sampling, the patients were treatment-naive and had chronic HBV infection. Before surgery, approximately 3.6 milliliters of peripheral blood were drawn into K2EDTA tubes. Inclusive of the bounding cysteine and phenylalanine, the CDR3 is 14 residues long. Only the CDR3 DNA is retained, 42 bases long and in frame from the first base. Clipping removes 3 bases from V and 5 bases from J, with 5 as the unmatched junction base count. This clonotype was found a few times. What antigen it recognizes has not been identified. Base qualities are not recorded, but no much larger clone differs from it by a single base.

The rearrangement combines TRBV12-3 or TRBV12-4 with TRBJ2-7; a stretch of 9 junction bases matches TRBD1. Sequenced sample: peripheral blood. The receptor was derived from a woman aged 25-40 years with primary liver carcinoma and hepatitis B virus infection. The CDR3: CASSFIQGAHEQYF. The nucleotides are TGTGCCAGCAGTTTTATACAGGGGGCCCACGAGCAGTACTTC.